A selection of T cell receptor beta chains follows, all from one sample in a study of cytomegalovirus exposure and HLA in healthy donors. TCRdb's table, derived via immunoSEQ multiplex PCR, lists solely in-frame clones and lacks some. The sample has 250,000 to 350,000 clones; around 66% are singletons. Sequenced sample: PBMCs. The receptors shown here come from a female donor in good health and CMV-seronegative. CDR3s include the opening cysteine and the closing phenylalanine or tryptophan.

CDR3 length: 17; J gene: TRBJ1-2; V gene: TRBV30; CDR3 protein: CAWTPGQRTNLNYGYTF
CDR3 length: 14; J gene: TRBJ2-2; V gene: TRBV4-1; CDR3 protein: CASSQALVTGELFF
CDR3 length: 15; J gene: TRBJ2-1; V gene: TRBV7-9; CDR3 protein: CASSANSGRAPEQFF
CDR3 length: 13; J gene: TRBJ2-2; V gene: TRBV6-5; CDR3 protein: CASSLLNTGELFF
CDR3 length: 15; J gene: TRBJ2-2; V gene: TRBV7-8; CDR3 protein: CASSTRTGNTGELFF
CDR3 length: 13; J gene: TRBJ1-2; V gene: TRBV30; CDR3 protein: CAWHRDRFYGYTF
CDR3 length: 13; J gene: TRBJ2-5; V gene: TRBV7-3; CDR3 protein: CASSFREGETQYF
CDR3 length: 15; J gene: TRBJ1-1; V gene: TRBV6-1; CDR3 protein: CASRAETGMNTEAFF
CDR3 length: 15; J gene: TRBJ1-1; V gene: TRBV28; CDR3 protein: CASSPQGLGNTEAFF
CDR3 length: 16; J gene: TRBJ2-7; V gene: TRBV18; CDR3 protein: CASSPKPGQGGYEQYF
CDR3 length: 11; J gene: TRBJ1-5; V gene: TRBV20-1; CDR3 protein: CSANEGQPQHF
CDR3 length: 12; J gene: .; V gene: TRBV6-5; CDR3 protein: CASSPTWYEQYF
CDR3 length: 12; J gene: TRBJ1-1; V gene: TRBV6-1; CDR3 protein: CASTAGNTEAFF
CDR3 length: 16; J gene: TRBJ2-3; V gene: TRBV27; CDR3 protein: CASSSRTGAPSVTQYF
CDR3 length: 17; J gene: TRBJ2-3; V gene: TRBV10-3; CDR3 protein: CATYASGLAGATDTQYF
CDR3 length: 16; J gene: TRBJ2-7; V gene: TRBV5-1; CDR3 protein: CASSIRGTGLTYEQYF
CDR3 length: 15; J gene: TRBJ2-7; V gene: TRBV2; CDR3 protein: CASSEGSGRAYEQYF
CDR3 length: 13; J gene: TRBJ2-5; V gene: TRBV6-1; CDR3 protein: CASSDRGKVGQYF
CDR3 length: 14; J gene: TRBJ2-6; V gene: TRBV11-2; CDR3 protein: CASSFLRGANVLTF
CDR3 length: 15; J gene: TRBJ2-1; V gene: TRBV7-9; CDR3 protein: CASSKGTSGNNEQFF
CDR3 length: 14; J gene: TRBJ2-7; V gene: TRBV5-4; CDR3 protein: CASSIRDRGGEQYF
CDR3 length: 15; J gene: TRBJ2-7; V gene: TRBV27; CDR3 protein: CASSRLAGPQYEQYF
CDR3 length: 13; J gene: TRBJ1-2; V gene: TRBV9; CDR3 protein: CASSTRVNDGYTF
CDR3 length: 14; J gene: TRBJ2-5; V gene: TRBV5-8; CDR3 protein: CASSLGQAKETQYF
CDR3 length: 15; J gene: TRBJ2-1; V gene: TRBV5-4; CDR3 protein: CASSLEGRQRAWEFF
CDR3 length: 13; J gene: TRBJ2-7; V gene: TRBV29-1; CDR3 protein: CSVSSGETYEQYF
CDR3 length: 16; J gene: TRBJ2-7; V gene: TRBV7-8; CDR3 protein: CASSPVGRRESYEQYF
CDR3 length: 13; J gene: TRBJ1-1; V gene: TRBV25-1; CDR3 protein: CASIGVRNTEAFF
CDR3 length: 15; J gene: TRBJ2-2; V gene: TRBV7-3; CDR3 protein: CASSLSHRNTGELFF
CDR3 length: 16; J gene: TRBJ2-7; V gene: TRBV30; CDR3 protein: CAFITSGTGGIYEQYF